Sequencing of this TCR beta chain was carried out in a study of T cells after yellow fever vaccination. MiXCR was run by TCRdb on the 5' RACE reads, yielding one entry per CDR3 protein. Of approximately 34,000 distinct CDR3 sequences listed, around 6.7% are singletons. V was shortened by 3 bases and J by 7 bases, with 12 bases between the two germline ends. Germline V gene sequence: CDR1 MRHNA, CDR2 SNTAGT. The CDR3 consists of 14 residues. This clonotype was counted many times. The chain links TRBV6-4 to TRBJ2-2; D may be TRBD2 (6 bases). This TCR came from a man younger than 35 who received the YFV17D yellow fever vaccine. Source: PBMCs, either bulk or a sorted T-cell subset (CD4+, CD8+, memory, or dextramer-sorted; not recorded which), taken on the day of the first yellow fever vaccination. This chain's CDR3 is CASSEKGGGGELFF. The CDR3 DNA sequence: TGTGCCAGCAGTGAGAAGGGAGGTGGCGGGGAGCTGTTTTTT.